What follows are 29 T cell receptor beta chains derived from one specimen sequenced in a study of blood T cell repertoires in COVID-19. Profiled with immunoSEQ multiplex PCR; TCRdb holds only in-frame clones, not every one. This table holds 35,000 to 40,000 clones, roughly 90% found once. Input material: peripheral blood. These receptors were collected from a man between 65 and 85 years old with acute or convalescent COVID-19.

Here the CDR3 reads CASSVGGGAEQYF. The CDR3 DNA sequence: TGCGCCAGCAGCGTTGGGGGCGGTGCCGAGCAGTACTTC. The J gene is TRBJ2-7, the V gene TRBV4-3, with D perhaps matching TRBD1 (6 bases). V was pared by 5 bases and J by 6 bases, with 14 bases between. The length of the CDR3 is 13 residues. Germline-derived CDR1 and CDR2 are LGHNA and YSLEER.

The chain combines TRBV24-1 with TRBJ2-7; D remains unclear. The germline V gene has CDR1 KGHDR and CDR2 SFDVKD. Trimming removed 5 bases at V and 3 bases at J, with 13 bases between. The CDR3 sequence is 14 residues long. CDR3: CATSVERAIYEQYF. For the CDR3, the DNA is TGTGCCACCAGTGTCGAAAGAGCCATCTACGAGCAGTACTTC.

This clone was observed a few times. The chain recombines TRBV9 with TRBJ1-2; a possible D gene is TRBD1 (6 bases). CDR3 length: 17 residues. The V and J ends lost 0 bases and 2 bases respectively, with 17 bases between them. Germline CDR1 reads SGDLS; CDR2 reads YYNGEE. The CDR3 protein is CASSVGAPGVKNYGYTF. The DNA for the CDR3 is TGTGCCAGCAGCGTAGGAGCCCCAGGGGTGAAAAACTATGGCTACACCTTC. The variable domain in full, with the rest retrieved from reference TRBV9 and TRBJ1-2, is DSGVTQTPKHLITATGQRVTLRCSPRSGDLSVYWYQQSLDQGLQFLIQYYNGEERAKGNILERFSAQQFPDLHSELNLSSLELGDSALYFCASSVGAPGVKNYGYTFGSGTRLTVV.

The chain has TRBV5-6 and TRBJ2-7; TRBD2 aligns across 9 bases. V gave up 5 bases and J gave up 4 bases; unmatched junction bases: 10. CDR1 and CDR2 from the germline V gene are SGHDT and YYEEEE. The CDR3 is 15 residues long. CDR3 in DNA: TGTGCCAGCAGTCTAGTGACTAGCGGAGCATACGAGCAGTACTTC. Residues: CASSLVTSGAYEQYF.

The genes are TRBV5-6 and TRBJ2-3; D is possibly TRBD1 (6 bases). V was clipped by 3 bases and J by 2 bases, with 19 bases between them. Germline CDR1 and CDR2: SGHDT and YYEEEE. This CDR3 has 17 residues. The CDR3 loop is CASSSTGRPIFTDTQYF. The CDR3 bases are TGTGCCAGCAGCTCTACAGGGCGCCCGATCTTCACAGATACGCAGTATTTT.

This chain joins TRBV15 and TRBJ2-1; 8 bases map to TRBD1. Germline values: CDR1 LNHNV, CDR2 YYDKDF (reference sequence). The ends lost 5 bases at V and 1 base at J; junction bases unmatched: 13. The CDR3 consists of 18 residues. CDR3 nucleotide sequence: TGTGCCACCAGCTCCGACCTCGGGACAGGCCGTTCCTACAATGAGCAGTTCTTC. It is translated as CATSSDLGTGRSYNEQFF. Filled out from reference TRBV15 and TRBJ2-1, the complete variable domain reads DAMVIQNPRYQVTQFGKPVTLSCSQTLNHNVMYWYQQKSSQAPKLLFHYYDKDFNNEADTPDNFQSRRPNTSFCFLDIRSPGLGDTAMYLCATSSDLGTGRSYNEQFFGPGTRLTVL.

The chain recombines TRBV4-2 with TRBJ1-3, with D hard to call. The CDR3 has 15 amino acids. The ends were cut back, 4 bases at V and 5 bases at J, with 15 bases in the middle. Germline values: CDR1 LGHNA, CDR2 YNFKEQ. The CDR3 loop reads CASSLQAGNRNTIYF. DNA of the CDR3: TGTGCCAGCAGCCTCCAAGCGGGTAATCGAAACACCATATATTTT.

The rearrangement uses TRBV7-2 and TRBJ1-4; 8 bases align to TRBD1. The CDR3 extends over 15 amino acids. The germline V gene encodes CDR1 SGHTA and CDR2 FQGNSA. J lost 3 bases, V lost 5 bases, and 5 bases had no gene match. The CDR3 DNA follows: TGTGCCAGCAGCCGCCAGGGGGCTGCTAATGAAAAACTGTTTTTT. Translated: CASSRQGAANEKLFF.

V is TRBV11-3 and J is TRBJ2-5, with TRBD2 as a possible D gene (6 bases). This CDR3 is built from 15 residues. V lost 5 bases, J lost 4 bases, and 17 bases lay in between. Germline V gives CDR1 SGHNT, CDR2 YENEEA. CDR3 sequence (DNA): TGTGCCAGCAGCCCCAGTCCCCTCGGGGGAGAGACCCAGTACTTC. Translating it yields CASSPSPLGGETQYF.

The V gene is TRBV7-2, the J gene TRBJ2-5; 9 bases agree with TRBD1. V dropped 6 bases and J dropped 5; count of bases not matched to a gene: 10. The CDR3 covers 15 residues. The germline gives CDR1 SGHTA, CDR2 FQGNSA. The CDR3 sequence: CASRQTGTGRETQYF. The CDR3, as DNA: TGTGCCAGCAGGCAGACCGGGACAGGGAGGGAGACCCAGTACTTC.

The CDR3 sequence: CASSYSKRGGTDTQYF. The CDR3 DNA is TGTGCCAGCAGTTACTCGAAACGCGGGGGCACAGATACGCAGTATTTT. The chain carries TRBV6-5 and TRBJ2-3; D might be TRBD2 (6 bases). Trimming took off 0 bases at V and 1 base at J, with 11 bases between the two ends. This CDR3 has 16 residues. CDR1 and CDR2 (germline): MNHEY, SVGAGI.

CDR3: CASSYFLGGSFRPEAFF. For the CDR3, the DNA is TGTGCCAGCAGTTACTTCCTAGGGGGATCTTTTCGGCCCGAAGCTTTCTTT. This sequence joins TRBV6-2 or TRBV6-3 and TRBJ1-1; a weak D match, TRBD1 (6 bases). The V gene lost 1 base and the J gene lost 8 bases, with 23 bases spanning the gap. The CDR3 runs 17 residues. CDR1 and CDR2 from the germline V gene are MNHEY and SVGEGT.

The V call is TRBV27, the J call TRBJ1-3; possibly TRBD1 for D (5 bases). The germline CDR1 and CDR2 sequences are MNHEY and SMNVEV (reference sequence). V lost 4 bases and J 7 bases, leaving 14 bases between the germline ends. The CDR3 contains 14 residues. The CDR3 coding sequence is TGTGCCAGCAGTTCCCACGGGGGGGGGAACACCATATATTTT. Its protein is CASSSHGGGNTIYF.

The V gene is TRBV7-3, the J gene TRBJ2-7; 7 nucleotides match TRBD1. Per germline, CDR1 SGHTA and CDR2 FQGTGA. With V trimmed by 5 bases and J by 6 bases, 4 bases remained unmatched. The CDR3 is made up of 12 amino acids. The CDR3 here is CASSLYRGEQYF. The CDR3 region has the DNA TGTGCCAGCAGCCTCTACAGGGGCGAGCAGTACTTC.

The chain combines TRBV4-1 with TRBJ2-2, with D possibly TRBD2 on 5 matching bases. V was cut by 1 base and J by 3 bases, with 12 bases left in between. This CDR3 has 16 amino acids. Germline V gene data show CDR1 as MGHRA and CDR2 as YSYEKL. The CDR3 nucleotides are TGCGCCAGCAGCCAAGGGAACCGAGCGGACACCGGGGAGCTGTTTTTT. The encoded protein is CASSQGNRADTGELFF.

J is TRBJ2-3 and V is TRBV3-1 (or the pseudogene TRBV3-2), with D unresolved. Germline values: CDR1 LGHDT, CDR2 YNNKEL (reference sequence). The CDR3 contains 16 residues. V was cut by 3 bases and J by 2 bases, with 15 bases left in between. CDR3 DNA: TGTGCCAGCAGCCAGCAATGGTTTACTACCACAGATACGCAGTATTTT. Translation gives CASSQQWFTTTDTQYF.

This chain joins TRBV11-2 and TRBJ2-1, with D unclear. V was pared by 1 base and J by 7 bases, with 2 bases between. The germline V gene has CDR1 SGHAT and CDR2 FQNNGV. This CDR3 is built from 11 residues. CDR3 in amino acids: CASSLANEQFF. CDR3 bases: TGTGCCAGCAGCTTAGCTAATGAGCAGTTCTTC.

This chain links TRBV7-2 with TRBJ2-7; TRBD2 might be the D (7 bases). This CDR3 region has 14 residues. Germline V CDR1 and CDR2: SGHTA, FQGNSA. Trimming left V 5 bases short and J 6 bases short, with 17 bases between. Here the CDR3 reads CASSQEREGVEQYF. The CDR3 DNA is TGTGCCAGCAGCCAAGAGAGGGAGGGGGTCGAGCAGTACTTC.

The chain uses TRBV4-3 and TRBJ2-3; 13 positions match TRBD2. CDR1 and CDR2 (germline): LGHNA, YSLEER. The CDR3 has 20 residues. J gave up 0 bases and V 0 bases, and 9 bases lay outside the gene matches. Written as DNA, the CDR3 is TGCGCCAGCAGCCAAGAAGGGACTGGACTAGCGGGAGCTAGCACAGATACGCAGTATTTT. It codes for CASSQEGTGLAGASTDTQYF.

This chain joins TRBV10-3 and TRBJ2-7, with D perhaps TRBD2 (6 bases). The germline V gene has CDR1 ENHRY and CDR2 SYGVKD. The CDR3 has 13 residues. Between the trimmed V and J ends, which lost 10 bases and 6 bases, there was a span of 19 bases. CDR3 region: CATRLGLASEQYF. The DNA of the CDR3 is TGTGCCACGCGTTTAGGGCTAGCGTCCGAGCAGTACTTC.

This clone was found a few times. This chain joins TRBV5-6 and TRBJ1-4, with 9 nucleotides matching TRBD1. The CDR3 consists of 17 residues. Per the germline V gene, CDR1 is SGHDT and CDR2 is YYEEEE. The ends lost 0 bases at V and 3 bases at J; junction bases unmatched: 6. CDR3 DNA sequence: TGTGCCAGCAGCTTGGTCCCGGGACAGGGTGCTAATGAAAAACTGTTTTTT. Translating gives CASSLVPGQGANEKLFF.

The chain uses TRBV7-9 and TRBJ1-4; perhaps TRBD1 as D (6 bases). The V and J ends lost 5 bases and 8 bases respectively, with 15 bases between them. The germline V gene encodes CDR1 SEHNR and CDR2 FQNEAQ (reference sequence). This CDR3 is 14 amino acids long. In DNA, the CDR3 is TGTGCCAGCAGCCCCCTAGGGGGTTGGGAAAAACTGTTTTTT. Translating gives CASSPLGGWEKLFF.

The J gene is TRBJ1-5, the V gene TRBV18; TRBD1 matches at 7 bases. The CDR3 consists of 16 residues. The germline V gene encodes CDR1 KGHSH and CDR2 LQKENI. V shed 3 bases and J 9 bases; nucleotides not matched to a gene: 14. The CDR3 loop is CASSPSGQTTAGPQHF. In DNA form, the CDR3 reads TGTGCCAGCTCACCTTCGGGACAGACAACCGCGGGGCCCCAGCATTTT.

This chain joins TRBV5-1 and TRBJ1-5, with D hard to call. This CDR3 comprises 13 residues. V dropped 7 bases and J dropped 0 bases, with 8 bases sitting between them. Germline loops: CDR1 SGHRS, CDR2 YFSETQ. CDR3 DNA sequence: TGCGCCAGCCAGATCGATAGCAATCAGCCCCAGCATTTT. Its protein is CASQIDSNQPQHF.

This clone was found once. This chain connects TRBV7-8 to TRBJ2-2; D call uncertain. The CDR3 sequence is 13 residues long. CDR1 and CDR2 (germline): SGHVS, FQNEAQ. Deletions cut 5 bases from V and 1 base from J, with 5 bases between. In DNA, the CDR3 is TGTGCCAGCAGCCGACAGAACACCGGGGAGCTGTTTTTT. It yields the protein CASSRQNTGELFF.

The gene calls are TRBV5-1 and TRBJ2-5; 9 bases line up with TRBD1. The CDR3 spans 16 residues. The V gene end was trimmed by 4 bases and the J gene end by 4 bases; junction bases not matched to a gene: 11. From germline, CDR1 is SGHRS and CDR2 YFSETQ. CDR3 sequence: CASSRDGDRVVETQYF. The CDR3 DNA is TGCGCCAGCAGCCGGGACGGGGACAGGGTTGTAGAGACCCAGTACTTC.

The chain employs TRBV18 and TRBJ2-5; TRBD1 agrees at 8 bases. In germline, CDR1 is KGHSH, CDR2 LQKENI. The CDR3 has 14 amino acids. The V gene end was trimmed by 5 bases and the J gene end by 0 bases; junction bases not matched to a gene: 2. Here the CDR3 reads CASSSQGDQETQYF. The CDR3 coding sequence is TGTGCCAGCTCATCACAGGGGGACCAAGAGACCCAGTACTTC.

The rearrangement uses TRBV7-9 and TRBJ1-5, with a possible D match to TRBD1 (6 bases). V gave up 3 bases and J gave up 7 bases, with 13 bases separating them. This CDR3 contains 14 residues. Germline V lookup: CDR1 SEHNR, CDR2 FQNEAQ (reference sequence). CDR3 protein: CASSFGGPGQPQHF. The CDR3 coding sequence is TGTGCCAGCAGCTTCGGGGGGCCGGGACAGCCCCAGCATTTT.

This chain's CDR3 is CASSDGENTGELFF. CDR3 sequence (DNA): TGTGCCAGCAGCGACGGGGAGAACACCGGGGAGCTGTTTTTT. The rearrangement uses TRBV7-9 and TRBJ2-2; D might be TRBD2 (5 bases). Trimming took off 5 bases at V and 1 base at J, with 8 bases between the two ends. This CDR3 is built from 14 residues. Per the germline V gene, CDR1 is SEHNR and CDR2 is FQNEAQ (reference sequence). The full variable domain, in which reference TRBV7-9 and TRBJ2-2 provide the parts outside the CDR3, is DTGVSQNPRHKITKRGQNVTFRCDPISEHNRLYWYRQTLGQGPEFLTYFQNEAQLEKSRLLSDRFSAERPKGSFSTLEIQRTEQGDSAMYLCASSDGENTGELFFGEGSRLTVL.